The entry that follows covers one T cell receptor (beta chain) sequence. The CDR3 is 17 residues long. Germline values: CDR1 SEHNR, CDR2 FQNEAQ (reference sequence). The V segment lost 5 bases and the J segment 3 bases; nucleotides outside the gene matches: 11. The data are from a study of blood T cell repertoires in COVID-19. Whole-study context: Sample material is recorded as cDNA or gDNA derived from T cells, B-cell-depleted T cells, or PBMCs.

Libraries were prepared by immunoSEQ multiplex PCR; TCRdb keeps only in-frame clonotypes and omits some of them. The data hold fewer than 85,000 clones, with 70% to 85% observed a single time. The rearrangement links TRBV7-9 to TRBJ1-1, with 11 bases that match TRBD1. Material for sequencing was peripheral blood. The sequence derives from a man between 60 and 75 years old with active or convalescent COVID-19. The CDR3 loop is CASSREIGTGGDTEAFF. The CDR3 nucleotides read TGTGCCAGCAGCCGTGAAATCGGGACAGGGGGGGACACTGAAGCTTTCTTT.